This entry lists 11 T cell receptor beta chains sequenced from one sample in a study of shared clonotypes between healthy human individuals. The table came from immunoSEQ multiplex PCR; TCRdb's copy has only in-frame clones and leaves some out. The sample lists over a million clones, roughly 75% seen once, with roughly 1.5% in the top ten. The source material was memory CD4+ T cells sorted from blood. Subset indicated: CD45RA-negative fraction. The receptor source for this set is a young man in good health.

V is TRBV5-1 and J is TRBJ1-3, with 7 positions matching TRBD1. The J segment lost 4 bases and the V segment lost 4 bases, leaving 8 bases of the junction unmatched. Germline CDR1 SGHRS, CDR2 YFSETQ. The CDR3 runs 15 residues. The CDR3 coding sequence is TGCGCCAGCAGCCAATCGACAGGGCAAGGAAACACCATATATTTT. Its translation is CASSQSTGQGNTIYF. The entire variable domain, with the rest obtained from reference TRBV5-1 and TRBJ1-3, is as follows: KAGVTQTPRYLIKTRGQQVTLSCSPISGHRSVSWYQQTPGQGLQFLFEYFSETQRNKGNFPGRFSGRQFSNSRSEMNVSTLELGDSALYLCASSQSTGQGNTIYFGEGSWLTVV.

This clone was seen only a few times. Other DNA sequences from this sample encode an identical CDR3 as well. The rearrangement joins TRBV9 to TRBJ2-3; unclear D gene. Germline CDR1 is SGDLS and CDR2 is YYNGEE. The CDR3 loop spans 14 amino acids. With 0 bases removed from V and 0 bases from J, the gap between germline ends came to 5 bases. The CDR3 here is CASSVGSSTDTQYF. Here the CDR3 DNA reads TGTGCCAGCAGCGTAGGTAGTAGCACAGATACGCAGTATTTT.

This chain uses TRBV19 with TRBJ1-4; 7 bases are a match to TRBD1. In germline, CDR1 is LNHDA, CDR2 SQIVND (reference sequence). The CDR3 loop spans 15 amino acids. The J segment lost 4 bases and the V segment lost 4 bases, leaving 6 bases of the junction unmatched. The CDR3 sequence is CASSTGQANNEKLFF. The CDR3 DNA sequence: TGTGCCAGTAGTACTGGACAGGCGAATAATGAAAAACTGTTTTTT.

Comments on this clone: A much larger clonotype is one base distant, so this may be a read error. The identical CDR3 is also encoded by other nucleotide sequences in the sample. The chain uses TRBV11-2 and TRBJ2-7, with 9 bases lining up with TRBD1. Germline-derived CDR1 and CDR2 are SGHAT and FQNNGV. There are 14 residues in the CDR3. The CDR3 spells CASSLRTGEIEQYF. CDR3 coding DNA: TGTGCCAGTAGCTTAAGGACAGGGGAAATCGAGCAGTACTTC.

This sequence joins TRBV14 and TRBJ1-1; D unresolved. Trimming took 4 bases from V and 11 from J, leaving 17 bases between them. This CDR3 region has 13 residues. The germline V gene encodes CDR1 SGHDN and CDR2 FVKESK. For the CDR3, the DNA is TGTGCCAGCAGCCCGCTGGGCCTCCCCTGGGCTTTCTTT. It is translated as CASSPLGLPWAFF.

The chain carries TRBV6-6 and TRBJ2-7; 7 positions match TRBD1. V lost 6 bases to trimming and J lost 5 bases; unmatched junction nucleotides: 10. The CDR3 extends over 14 amino acids. Germline CDR1 reads MNHNY; CDR2 reads SVGAGI (reference sequence). The CDR3 region has the DNA TGTGCCAGCAGAAAATCGGGAACAGGGGACGAGCAGTACTTC. Protein product: CASRKSGTGDEQYF.

The J gene is TRBJ2-3, the V gene TRBV5-4, with D maybe TRBD2 (6 bases). The V and J ends lost 4 bases and 0 bases respectively, with 15 bases between them. CDR3 length equals 16 residues. From germline, CDR1 is SGHNT and CDR2 YYREEE (reference sequence). This CDR3 is CASSPQTGLSTDTQYF. CDR3 nucleotide sequence: TGTGCCAGCAGCCCCCAAACGGGACTTAGCACAGATACGCAGTATTTT.

V usage is TRBV19 and J usage is TRBJ2-2, with 11 bases lining up with TRBD1. The CDR3 runs to 15 residues. V lost 6 bases to trimming and J lost 8 bases; unmatched junction nucleotides: 8. Germline V gene sequence: CDR1 LNHDA, CDR2 SQIVND (reference sequence). CDR3 DNA: TGTGCCAGTAGCGGGACAGGGGGTGCCCTAGGGGAGCTGTTTTTT. Protein sequence: CASSGTGGALGELFF. Complete variable domain (other parts from reference TRBV19 and TRBJ2-2): DGGITQSPKYLFRKEGQNVTLSCEQNLNHDAMYWYRQDPGQGLRLIYYSQIVNDFQKGDIAEGYSVSREKKESFPLTVTSAQKNPTAFYLCASSGTGGALGELFFGEGSRLTVL.

This chain connects TRBV6-1 to TRBJ2-7, with D possibly matching TRBD1 (6 bases). CDR1 and CDR2 from the germline V gene are MNHNS and SASEGT. CDR3 length: 15 residues. Trimming took 4 bases from V and 4 from J, leaving 17 bases between them. The CDR3: CASSVSNSGVYEQYF. The CDR3 coding sequence is TGTGCCAGCAGTGTTTCGAATTCAGGGGTGTACGAGCAGTACTTC.

This chain joins TRBV28 and TRBJ1-5, with 8 bases fitting TRBD1. Germline CDR1 and CDR2: MDHEN and SYDVKM. V was pared by 5 bases and J by 3 bases, with 6 bases of the junction left unmatched. The CDR3 is made up of 15 amino acids. The CDR3 sequence is CASSPGGWYNQPQHF. CDR3 bases: TGTGCCAGCAGTCCAGGGGGCTGGTACAATCAGCCCCAGCATTTT.

This rearrangement joins TRBV6-5 to TRBJ1-2; a weak D match, TRBD1 (5 bases). Trimming took 2 bases from V and 5 from J, leaving 15 bases between them. This CDR3 region has 15 residues. Germline V lookup: CDR1 MNHEY, CDR2 SVGAGI. Here the CDR3 reads CASSYASGLGYGYTF. The DNA for the CDR3 is TGTGCCAGCAGTTACGCATCAGGGTTGGGGTATGGCTACACCTTC.